The T cell receptor (beta chain) described here comes from a study of persistence of HIV-infected CD4 T cells. General study results and limits: Degenerate expanded CDR3beta sequences were enriched among CMV- and Gag-responding cells.

Lysates of CMV-infected fibroblasts at 10 ug/mL stimulated these cells. CD40L-negative CD69-negative CD45RO-high memory CD4+ T cells were sorted as populations depleted of antigen-responding cells. Adults with HIV-1 started suppressive ART while chronically infected. PBMCs were depleted of CD8+ T cells before stimulation. The CDR3 extends over 18 amino acids. The V end was cut by 8 bases, the J end by 3 bases, with 26 bases between. The germline V gene encodes CDR1 SGHNT and CDR2 YENEEA. A note on this clone: Its antigen is undetermined.

The libraries were made with immunoSEQ version 4 in survey mode. Using immunoSEQ multiplex PCR, the repertoire was profiled, and TCRdb retains in-frame clones only, with some absent. Here the sample spans about 33,000 clones, about four fifths being singletons. The rearrangement links TRBV11-3 to TRBJ1-5; no clear D. The TCR comes from an adult man with HIV who was CMV-seropositive. Here the sequenced sample was CD4+ T cells sorted from PBMCs after approximately 19-hour stimulation, taken from a patient who received antiretroviral therapy. CDR3 amino acids: CASRSETRMPLLNQPQHF. CDR3 coding DNA: TGTGCCAGCCGCAGCGAGACACGGATGCCCTTACTCAATCAGCCCCAGCATTTT.